This T cell receptor beta chain emerged from a study of shared clonotypes between healthy human individuals. All the donors were Caucasian adults who lived in Nashville, Tennessee. TCRdb's copy holds only in-frame clones and misses some; the assay was immunoSEQ multiplex PCR. The sample consists of 2,500,000 or so clones, more than 80% of them appearing once. Whole-study findings and limits: For naive CD4 cells, roughly 5.5% of clonotypes were shared across a handful of donors. Tissues were not sampled, only blood, and their repertoires likely differ.

In its sample, this clone was seen once. Its antigen is unidentified. Germline V CDR1 and CDR2: MNHNS, SASEGT. The CDR3 sequence is 13 residues long. V dropped 4 bases and J dropped 9 bases, with 16 bases sitting between them. The sequence was obtained from a man aged 18 to 30 in good health. Sequenced material: naive CD4+ T cells sorted from blood. Subset meaning: CD45RA+ positively selected. This chain links TRBV6-1 with TRBJ2-7; D remains ambiguous. CDR3: CASSGEAPHGQYF. As DNA, the CDR3 is TGTGCCAGCAGTGGAGAGGCCCCGCACGGGCAGTACTTC.